This T cell receptor (beta chain) was observed in a study of shared clonotypes between healthy human individuals. Overall study: Per-donor plates numbered three CD4 naive, three CD4 memory, two CD8 naive and one CD8 memory. Study-level results: Few donors limited the genetic and exposure-history diversity represented. Though the depth was large, rarefaction showed that sorted-subset sequencing was incomplete.

With regard to this clone: Antigen: not known.

TCRdb keeps only in-frame clones here, not all; method: immunoSEQ multiplex PCR. This sample carries around 1.4 million clones, approximately 98.5% of them seen once, and the ten largest clones take around 0.33%. Germline V gene data show CDR1 as SGDLS and CDR2 as YYNGEE. The V and J ends lost 3 bases and 9 bases respectively, with 16 bases between them. The CDR3 is made up of 14 amino acids. The clonotype originates from a man aged 25 to 40 in good health. The sequenced material came from naive CD4+ T cells sorted from blood. Subset indicated: CD45RA+ positively selected. This chain uses TRBV9 with TRBJ2-1; D may be TRBD1 (5 bases). In DNA form, the CDR3 reads TGTGCCAGCAGCGAGGCAGGGAAGAAGGGTGAGCAGTTCTTC. The encoded protein is CASSEAGKKGEQFF. Filled out from reference TRBV9 and TRBJ2-1, the complete variable domain reads DSGVTQTPKHLITATGQRVTLRCSPRSGDLSVYWYQQSLDQGLQFLIQYYNGEERAKGNILERFSAQQFPDLHSELNLSSLELGDSALYFCASSEAGKKGEQFFGPGTRLTVL.